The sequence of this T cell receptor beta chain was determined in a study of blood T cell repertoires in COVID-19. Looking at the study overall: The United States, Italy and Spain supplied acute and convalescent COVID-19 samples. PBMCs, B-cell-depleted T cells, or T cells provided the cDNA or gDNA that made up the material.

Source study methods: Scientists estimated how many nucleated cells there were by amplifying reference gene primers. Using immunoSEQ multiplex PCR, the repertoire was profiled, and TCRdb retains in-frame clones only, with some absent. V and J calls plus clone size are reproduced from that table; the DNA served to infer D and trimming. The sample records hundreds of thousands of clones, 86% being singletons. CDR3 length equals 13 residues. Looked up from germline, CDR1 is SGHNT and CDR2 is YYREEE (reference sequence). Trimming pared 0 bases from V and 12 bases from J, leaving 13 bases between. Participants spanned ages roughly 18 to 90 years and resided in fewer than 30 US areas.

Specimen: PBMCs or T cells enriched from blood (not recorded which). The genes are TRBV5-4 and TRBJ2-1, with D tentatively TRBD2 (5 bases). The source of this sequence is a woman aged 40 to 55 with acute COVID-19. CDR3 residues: CASSLEIAMVQFF. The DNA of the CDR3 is TGTGCCAGCAGCTTGGAGATAGCGATGGTGCAGTTCTTC.